These 23 T cell receptor beta chains were all obtained from the same sample, sequenced in a study of T cell clones after liver transplantation. The protocol was immunoSEQ multiplex PCR, while the TCRdb copy is restricted to in-frame clones and leaves out a portion. The table lists roughly 80,000 clones, less than 90% of them singletons. Sample: CD4+ T cells from blood, taken at the 22-month timepoint. These receptors came from a human patient who received a liver transplant. Some T cells may possibly be graft donor cells.

This clone was recorded a few times. This chain connects TRBV5-1 to TRBJ2-1; D is possibly TRBD2 (6 bases). V was pared by 0 bases and J by 4 bases, with 14 bases between. CDR1 is SGHRS, CDR2 YFSETQ, per germline. This CDR3 spans 16 amino acids. CDR3 loop: CASSLAAGPIYNEQFF. The CDR3 DNA follows: TGCGCCAGCAGCTTGGCCGCGGGGCCGATTTACAATGAGCAGTTCTTC.

The J gene is TRBJ2-7, the V gene TRBV14, with a possible D match to TRBD2 (6 bases). CDR1 and CDR2 (germline): SGHDN, FVKESK. V lost 4 bases, J lost 2 bases, and 18 bases lay in between. This CDR3 spans 16 amino acids. The CDR3, as DNA: TGTGCCAGCAGCCGCAAACCCGGGACTCCCGCCTACGAGCAGTACTTC. It yields the protein CASSRKPGTPAYEQYF.

The rearrangement joins TRBV12-5 to TRBJ1-2, with 8 nucleotides matching TRBD1. Trimming cost V 5 bases and J 4 bases; bases outside gene matches: 6. CDR3 length: 14 amino acids. In germline, CDR1 is LGHNT, CDR2 FRNRAP. The CDR3 sequence: CASGPDRGGYGYTF. The CDR3 region has the DNA TGTGCTAGTGGTCCCGACAGGGGAGGCTATGGCTACACCTTC.

The chain employs TRBV16 and TRBJ1-5, with D hard to call. The ends were cut back, 3 bases at V and 8 bases at J, with 8 bases in the middle. CDR1 and CDR2 (germline): KGHSY, FQNENV. The CDR3 runs to 12 residues. CDR3 region: CASSHLSEPQHF. The CDR3 nucleotides are TGTGCCAGCAGCCACCTTAGTGAGCCCCAGCATTTT.

The chain couples TRBV5-1 to TRBJ1-1; D not certain. Germline V gene data show CDR1 as SGHRS and CDR2 as YFSETQ. V was shortened by 4 bases and J by 1 base, with 14 bases between the two germline ends. This CDR3 has 15 amino acids. The CDR3, as DNA: TGCGCCAGCAGCCTCACGGGCCGACCGAACACTGAAGCTTTCTTT. Translating gives CASSLTGRPNTEAFF.

This clone was seen once. The rearrangement uses TRBV18 and TRBJ2-3; D not certain. Per germline, CDR1 KGHSH and CDR2 LQKENI. V was shortened by 6 bases and J by 2 bases, with 6 bases between the two germline ends. This CDR3 comprises 12 residues. CDR3 DNA sequence: TGTGCCAGCTCCTCTCCCACAGATACGCAGTATTTT. It translates to CASSSPTDTQYF.

This chain connects TRBV7-9 to TRBJ2-7; the D is unclear. There are 13 residues in the CDR3. The V gene's germline CDR1 is SEHNR and CDR2 FQNEAQ (reference sequence). Trimming pared 3 bases from V and 2 bases from J, leaving 8 bases between. The CDR3 sequence is CASSFGLTYEQYF. The CDR3 DNA reads as TGTGCCAGCAGCTTCGGGCTAACCTACGAGCAGTACTTC.

This chain links TRBV10-3 with TRBJ2-1, with 7 bases matching TRBD1. Per the germline V gene, CDR1 is ENHRY and CDR2 is SYGVKD. This CDR3 has 14 residues. With 10 bases clipped from V and 4 bases from J, the junction kept 10 bases outside the gene matches. CDR3 region: CASQGQSQYNEQFF. The CDR3, as DNA: TGTGCCAGCCAGGGACAGTCCCAATACAATGAGCAGTTCTTC.

This rearrangement joins TRBV7-2 to TRBJ1-2; D gene ambiguous. CDR3 length: 13 amino acids. The V gene's germline CDR1 is SGHTA and CDR2 FQGNSA. Trimming removed 9 bases at V and 2 bases at J, with 13 bases between. CDR3 sequence: CASNDMNNYGYTF. The DNA for the CDR3 is TGTGCCAGTAACGACATGAACAACTATGGCTACACCTTC.

The chain joins TRBV7-6 to TRBJ2-7; D perhaps matches TRBD2 (6 bases). Germline V gene sequence: CDR1 SGHVS, CDR2 FNYEAQ. The V gene lost 5 bases and the J gene lost 0 bases, with 17 bases spanning the gap. The CDR3 is made up of 16 amino acids. The CDR3 nucleotides read TGTGCCAGCAGCGCGGGGATTAGCGAGCTCTCCTACGAGCAGTACTTC. Translated: CASSAGISELSYEQYF. Using reference TRBV7-6 and TRBJ2-7 for the parts outside the CDR3, the full variable domain is GAGVSQSPRYKVTKRGQDVALRCDPISGHVSLYWYRQALGQGPEFLTYFNYEAQQDKSGLPNDRFSAERPEGSISTLTIQRTEQRDSAMYRCASSAGISELSYEQYFGPGTRLTVT.

This clone has only one observation. The chain joins TRBV5-1 to TRBJ1-5; D not resolved. Germline CDR1 reads SGHRS; CDR2 reads YFSETQ. Trimming cost V 0 bases and J 9 bases, with 10 bases left between them. The CDR3 consists of 13 residues. The CDR3 bases are TGCGCCAGCAGCTTGGGACGTGAGGGGCCCCAGCATTTT. Translated: CASSLGREGPQHF.

This chain connects TRBV13 to TRBJ2-7; 7 bases agree with TRBD1. V dropped 0 bases and J dropped 0; count of bases not matched to a gene: 8. The CDR3 sequence is 17 residues long. Germline-derived CDR1 and CDR2 are PRHDT and FYEKMQ (reference sequence). CDR3 sequence: CASSLGSRDSYSYEQYF. The CDR3 DNA is TGTGCCAGCAGCTTAGGCTCCAGGGACAGTTACTCCTACGAGCAGTACTTC.

The chain employs TRBV4-3 and TRBJ1-6; D unclear. Germline CDR1 reads LGHNA; CDR2 reads YSLEER. V dropped 1 base and J dropped 7 bases, with 14 bases sitting between them. This CDR3 has 16 amino acids. CDR3 region: CASSQVIQPKNSPLHF. The CDR3, as DNA: TGCGCCAGCAGCCAAGTCATACAGCCCAAGAATTCACCCCTCCACTTT.

The chain carries TRBV5-1 and TRBJ1-5; D unclear. V dropped 0 bases and J dropped 7 bases, with 17 bases sitting between them. Germline assignment: CDR1 SGHRS and CDR2 YFSETQ. The CDR3 covers 16 residues. CDR3 protein: CASSLASRDSGQPQHF. CDR3 sequence (DNA): TGCGCCAGCAGCTTGGCCTCCCGAGATTCGGGCCAGCCCCAGCATTTT.

The V gene is TRBV2, the J gene TRBJ2-7, with 10 nucleotides matching TRBD1. Germline V gene sequence: CDR1 SNHLY, CDR2 FYNNEI. Trimming at V came to 6 bases and at J to 3 bases, leaving 5 bases not matched to a gene. This CDR3 has 14 amino acids. The DNA for the CDR3 is TGTGCCAGCAGGGGAGGACAGGGGGGCTACGAGCAGTACTTC. Translation gives CASRGGQGGYEQYF.

The chain joins TRBV19 to TRBJ1-1; perhaps TRBD1 as D (5 bases). CDR3 length: 16 amino acids. V was shortened by 3 bases and J by 4 bases, with 18 bases between the two germline ends. Germline V lookup: CDR1 LNHDA, CDR2 SQIVND (reference sequence). The CDR3 coding sequence is TGTGCCAGTAGTATTGGGGACTCAGGTCTAGGCACTGAAGCTTTCTTT. Its translation is CASSIGDSGLGTEAFF.

This clone was counted once. The chain couples TRBV11-3 to TRBJ1-1; D gene unclear. Germline CDR1 and CDR2: SGHNT and YENEEA. The CDR3 contains 14 residues. The V end was cut by 3 bases, the J end by 1 base, with 9 bases between. The CDR3 loop is CASSFGASNTEAFF. For the CDR3, the DNA is TGTGCCAGCAGCTTTGGTGCTTCGAACACTGAAGCTTTCTTT. The variable domain in full, completed from reference TRBV11-3 and TRBJ1-1, reads EAGVVQSPRYKIIEKKQPVAFWCNPISGHNTLYWYLQNLGQGPELLIRYENEEAVDDSQLPKDRFSAERLKGVDSTLKIQPAELGDSAVYLCASSFGASNTEAFFGQGTRLTVV.

This clone showed up just once. V usage is TRBV4-2 and J usage is TRBJ2-3; D is uncertain. V shed 0 bases and J shed 4 bases, with 5 bases lying between them. Germline CDR1 is LGHNA and CDR2 is YNFKEQ. The CDR3 runs 13 residues. The CDR3 DNA is TGTGCCAGCAGCCAAGATGCGGCAGATACGCAGTATTTT. It specifies CASSQDAADTQYF.

The chain is built from TRBV18 and TRBJ1-2; D is ambiguous. V was cut by 6 bases and J by 0 bases, with 5 bases left in between. CDR3 size: 12 residues. Germline V CDR1 and CDR2: KGHSH, LQKENI. For the CDR3, the DNA is TGTGCCAGCTCTGAAGCTAACTATGGCTACACCTTC. Amino acids: CASSEANYGYTF.

The V and J genes are TRBV21-1 and TRBJ2-1; the table's D call of TRBD2 was not tested on the DNA. TRBV21-1 is a known pseudogene. The CDR3 loop spans 19 amino acids. Here the CDR3 DNA reads TGTGCCAGCAGCAAAAAGGCGAGGAACCGGGACTTCACCTACAATGAGCAGTTCTTC. As protein: CASSKKARNRDFTYNEQFF.

The gene calls are TRBV5-6 and TRBJ2-2, with D unresolved. The ends were cut back, 1 base at V and 0 bases at J, with 7 bases in the middle. The CDR3 covers 15 residues. Germline V gene data show CDR1 as SGHDT and CDR2 as YYEEEE. The CDR3 region has the DNA TGTGCCAGCAGCTTGAGCCTCCCGAACACCGGGGAGCTGTTTTTT. Protein product: CASSLSLPNTGELFF.

This clone was found once. This chain links TRBV7-9 with TRBJ2-3, with unresolved D. This CDR3 has 16 residues. The V end lost 2 bases, the J end lost 0 bases, and 12 bases lay between the germline ends. CDR1 is SEHNR and CDR2 is FQNEAQ in the germline V gene (reference sequence). The CDR3 is CASSLLGPTSTDTQYF. The CDR3 nucleotides read TGTGCCAGCAGCTTATTAGGGCCTACTAGCACAGATACGCAGTATTTT.

This chain uses TRBV10-2 with TRBJ1-1, with D unresolved. Trimming took 5 bases from V and 1 from J, leaving 11 bases between them. The CDR3 runs to 14 residues. CDR1 and CDR2 from the germline V gene are WSHSY and SAAADI. CDR3 protein: CASSRTDTNTEAFF. Written as DNA, the CDR3 is TGCGCCAGCAGTCGGACCGATACGAACACTGAAGCTTTCTTT.